This TCR beta chain was recorded in a study of blood T cell repertoires in COVID-19. Sequenced by immunoSEQ multiplex PCR; TCRdb stores in-frame clones only, minus some. The sample includes 390,000 or so clones, over 75% of them seen just once. The CDR3 totals 16 residues. Germline CDR1 and CDR2: SEHNR and FQNEAQ (reference sequence). Trimming pared 7 bases from V and 2 bases from J, leaving 17 bases between. This clone has just one count. The receptor was isolated from a man younger than 35 who had recovered from COVID-19. What was sequenced was PBMCs or T cells enriched from blood (not recorded which). V gene TRBV7-9 combines with J gene TRBJ2-2, with D maybe TRBD2 (6 bases). In DNA, the CDR3 is TGTGCCAGCACCTATCGAAGGGACTCCAACACCGGGGAGCTGTTTTTT. This codes for CASTYRRDSNTGELFF.